This T cell receptor beta chain comes out of a study of blood T cell repertoires in COVID-19. Looking at the study overall: Samples came from the United States, Italy and Spain, spanning acute and convalescent COVID-19.

Authors' methods: The authors estimated nucleated cell counts from reference gene primer amplification. Method: immunoSEQ multiplex PCR; TCRdb's copy keeps in-frame clones and lacks some. V, J and clone size derive from that table, while D and trimming were established from the DNA sequence. The table records about 210,000 clones, roughly 86% of them present only once. The CDR3 contains 14 residues. V lost 8 bases to trimming and J lost 8 bases, with 16 bases between them. CDR1 and CDR2 (germline): MDHEN, SYDVKM. Sequences were obtained from PBMCs or T cells enriched from blood (not recorded which). This receptor was identified in a man aged 18 to 29 with acute COVID-19. J is TRBJ1-6 and V is TRBV28; unclear D gene. The CDR3 sequence is CASLPGTRDSPLHF. In DNA form, the CDR3 reads TGTGCCAGCCTTCCCGGCACACGGGATTCACCCCTCCACTTT. The full variable domain, with the rest looked up from reference TRBV28 and TRBJ1-6, is DVKVTQSSRYLVKRTGEKVFLECVQDMDHENMFWYRQDPGLGLRLIYFSYDVKMKEKGDIPEGYSVSREKKERFSLILESASTNQTSMYLCASLPGTRDSPLHFGNGTRLTVT.